Listed below are T cell receptor beta chains from one sample, sequenced in a study of shared clonotypes between healthy human individuals. Assay: immunoSEQ multiplex PCR; the TCRdb copy retains only in-frame clones and omits some. The profile shows about 2.5 million clones, under 95% of them singletons. The sequenced sample consisted of naive CD4+ T cells from PBMCs. The receptors derive from a man between 18 and 35 years old in good health. Some clones in this sample may be carry-over from other donors' samples. Each CDR3 is given with its conserved first and last residue. The order of the fields is J gene, clone size, D gene, V gene, CDR3 length, CDR3 DNA, CDR3 protein. D genes are given only for firm matches. The size field is filled for only some rows; it gives once, few, many or a size class.

TRBJ1-1 NA NA TRBV7-6 14 TGTGCCAGCAGCTTAGTGGGGGAGGACACTGAAGCTTTCTTT CASSLVGEDTEAFF
TRBJ2-5 NA TRBD2 TRBV4-2 14 TGTGCCAGCAGCCGAAGGACTAGTACCGAGACCCAGTACTTC CASSRRTSTETQYF
TRBJ2-7 NA NA TRBV28 13 TGTGCCAGCAGTCCCCCCTCCACCTACGAGCAGTACTTC CASSPPSTYEQYF
TRBJ2-3 NA NA TRBV5-6 14 TGTGCCAGCAGCCAAACCATCATCAGGGATACGCAGTATTTT CASSQTIIRDTQYF
TRBJ2-3 once NA TRBV15 11 TGTGCCACCAGCAGAGGTGGGGAAAGGTATTTT CATSRGGERYF
TRBJ1-1 once NA TRBV28 14 TGTGCCAGCAGTCTTGGGGGCAGCAGGTTTGAAGCTTTCTTT CASSLGGSRFEAFF
TRBJ1-1 NA NA TRBV10-3 14 TGTGCCATCAGTGAAGTCAGGGGCGACACTGAAGCTTTCTTT CAISEVRGDTEAFF
TRBJ2-7 NA NA TRBV20-1 11 TGCAGTGCTGGGGAGACGGACGAGCAGTACTTC CSAGETDEQYF
TRBJ1-2 few NA TRBV20-1 11 TGCAATCCAGGGGATGTGGATGGCTACACCTTC CNPGDVDGYTF
TRBJ1-5 NA TRBD1 TRBV9 14 TGTGCCAGCAGCGTCGGACAGGATAATCAGCCCCAGCATTTT CASSVGQDNQPQHF
TRBJ2-7 NA NA TRBV30 11 TGTGCCTGGAGCGTCACCTACGAGCAGTACTTC CAWSVTYEQYF
TRBJ1-2 NA TRBD1 TRBV7-9 15 TGTGCCAGCAGCTTATCAACAGGGGCCAACTATGGCTACACCTTC CASSLSTGANYGYTF
TRBJ2-5 once NA TRBV5-4 15 TGTGCCAGCAGCCGTACGGGACTGTACCAAGAGACCCAGTACTTC CASSRTGLYQETQYF
TRBJ2-3 NA NA TRBV28 12 TGTGCCAGCACTCAGCCCACAGATACGCAGTATTTT CASTQPTDTQYF
TRBJ2-5 NA NA TRBV27 15 TGTGCCAGCAGTTCCCCCCCGGGAAGCCAAGAGACCCAGTACTTC CASSSPPGSQETQYF
TRBJ2-1 NA TRBD2 TRBV28 15 TGTGCCAGCAGTTTAATAGCGGGAGGGCCGAGTGAGCAGTTCTTC CASSLIAGGPSEQFF
TRBJ2-2 NA TRBD1 TRBV19 14 TGTGCCAGTAGTAGGGCAGGGGGCAACGGGGAGCTGTTTTTT CASSRAGGNGELFF
TRBJ2-3 few NA TRBV9 13 TGTGCCAGCAGCGTGAAGCAGACAGATACGCAGTATTTT CASSVKQTDTQYF
TRBJ1-2 NA TRBD1 TRBV28 15 TGTGCCAGCAGCCCAGGAAGGGGGCGCGGCTATGGCTACACCTTC CASSPGRGRGYGYTF
TRBJ2-2 NA NA TRBV11-2 11 TGTGCCAGCAGTGGCGCCGGGGAGCTGTTTTTT CASSGAGELFF
TRBJ1-3 NA NA TRBV19 16 TGTGCCAGTAGTATTTTGCGGACAGATCCTGGAAACACCATATATTTT CASSILRTDPGNTIYF
TRBJ1-5 NA NA TRBV4-2 13 TGTGCCAGCAGCCAGCCCGATGCTCAGCCCCAGCATTTT CASSQPDAQPQHF
TRBJ1-2 once NA TRBV27 14 TGTGCCAGCCCGCGCCAGGCAACTAACTATGGCTACACCTTC CASPRQATNYGYTF
TRBJ2-7 NA NA TRBV30 11 TGTGCCTGGACAGGAGATTACGAGCAGTACTTC CAWTGDYEQYF
TRBJ2-2 NA NA TRBV10-3 15 TGTGCCATCAGTGATGGCTTTGCGAACACCGGGGAGCTGTTTTTT CAISDGFANTGELFF
TRBJ2-2 NA NA TRBV12-5 12 TGTGCTAGTCAGACGAACACCGGGGAGCTGTTTTTT CASQTNTGELFF
TRBJ2-3 NA NA TRBV7-2 13 TGTGCCAGCAGCCGAGATTGGACAGATACGCAGTATTTT CASSRDWTDTQYF
TRBJ2-1 NA TRBD2 TRBV4-1 13 TGCGCCAGCAAGGAGCTAGCGGGACATGAGCAGTTCTTC CASKELAGHEQFF
TRBJ1-1 once NA TRBV19 14 TGTGCCAGTAGTATTTTAAGGGGGAACACTGAAGCTTTCTTT CASSILRGNTEAFF
TRBJ1-2 NA NA TRBV27 14 TGCGTCCCGGGGGATCCCCGGGACCCCCATGGCTACACCTTC CVPGDPRDPHGYTF
TRBJ2-7 NA NA TRBV7-9 17 TGTGCCAGCAGCTTAGAGCGAAGAGGACCGCGCTCCTACGAGCAGTACTTC CASSLERRGPRSYEQYF
TRBJ2-7 NA NA TRBV5-4 13 TGTGCCAGCAGCTTGGACAGCCTAGACGAGCAGTACTTC CASSLDSLDEQYF
TRBJ1-5 NA NA TRBV4-1 18 TGCGCCAGCAGCCAAGGAGGAATTTGGGCCCCTCAAAATCAGCCCCAGCATTTT CASSQGGIWAPQNQPQHF
TRBJ2-7 NA NA TRBV6-6 14 TGTGCCAGCAGCCGGGGACTTCCTCTCTACGAGCAGTACTTC CASSRGLPLYEQYF
TRBJ2-7 NA NA TRBV27 14 TGTGCCAGCAGTTTATCCGGGTGGGGTGGCGAGCAGTACTTC CASSLSGWGGEQYF
TRBJ2-7 NA TRBD2 TRBV5-1 16 TGCGCCAGCAGCTTGGGAAGTAGCGGGTTTTCCTACGAGCAGTACTTC CASSLGSSGFSYEQYF
TRBJ2-5 NA NA TRBV11-2 14 TGTGCCAGCGCCCGACTGGGGAGTAGAGAGACCCAGTACTTC CASARLGSRETQYF
TRBJ2-3 NA TRBD2 TRBV27 16 TGTGCCAGCAACCCATTAGCGGGAGGGGCCACAGATACGCAGTATTTT CASNPLAGGATDTQYF
TRBJ1-5 NA TRBD1 TRBV30 15 TGTGCCTGGAGTGGACAGGGGATCAGCAATCAGCCCCAGCATTTT CAWSGQGISNQPQHF
TRBJ2-2 NA NA TRBV11-3 15 TGTGCCAGCAGCTTGGGTCAGACTGACACCGGGGAGCTGTTTTTT CASSLGQTDTGELFF
TRBJ2-5 NA TRBD2 TRBV7-9 15 TGTGCCAGCAGCCTGGACCTTAGCGGGAGGGGACCCCAGTACTTC CASSLDLSGRGPQYF
TRBJ2-3 NA NA TRBV2 13 TGTGCCAGCAGTACCTCACTCACAGATACGCAGTATTTT CASSTSLTDTQYF
TRBJ2-7 NA TRBD2 TRBV28 15 TGTGCCAGCAGTCCGGCGGCTAGCGGGAGGGGGGTGCAGTACTTC CASSPAASGRGVQYF
TRBJ2-7 NA TRBD1 TRBV28 16 TGTGCCAGCAGCACATCCGGGACAGGGGGCCTGAATGAGCAGTACTTC CASSTSGTGGLNEQYF
TRBJ2-7 NA NA TRBV23-1 12 TGCGCCCTATCACGAGGAGTATACGAGCAGTACTTC CALSRGVYEQYF
TRBJ1-1 NA NA TRBV19 14 TGTGCCAGTACCTCAGCCCCGGTGGGGATTGAAGCTTTCTTT CASTSAPVGIEAFF
TRBJ2-2 NA NA TRBV5-1 15 TGCGCCAGCAGCTTGGCCCGGGGTAAAACCGGGGAGCTGTTTTTT CASSLARGKTGELFF
TRBJ1-2 NA NA TRBV18 16 TGTGCCAGCTCACCCGTGACAGGCGCCGCTAACTATGGCTACACCTTC CASSPVTGAANYGYTF
TRBJ2-7 NA TRBD2 TRBV6-1 13 TGTGCCAGCAGGCGGGGGTCTTCCTACGAGCAGTACTTC CASRRGSSYEQYF
TRBJ1-2 NA TRBD1 TRBV25-1 14 TGTGCCAGCAGCCAGGGGCAGGGGGCCTATGGCTACACCTTC CASSQGQGAYGYTF
TRBJ2-3 once NA TRBV18 18 TGTGCCAGCTCCCCCCTCCAGCGGGCCGGGAAGGGCACAGATACGCAGTATTTT CASSPLQRAGKGTDTQYF
TRBJ2-2 NA TRBD2 TRBV28 15 TGTGCCAGCAGTTTGACTAGCGGGACGAAAGGGGAGCTGTTTTTT CASSLTSGTKGELFF
TRBJ1-1 NA NA TRBV19 13 TGTGCCAGTAGTATCCAGGGCGACACTGAAGCTTTCTTT CASSIQGDTEAFF
TRBJ1-5 NA NA TRBV30 14 TGTGCCTGGAGCCCCTCCCCGGCACCTCAGCCCCAGCATTTT CAWSPSPAPQPQHF